One sample yielded the 8 T cell receptor beta chains listed below, sequenced in a study of ipilimumab plus nivolumab after autologous stem cell transplantation. Produced via immunoSEQ multiplex PCR; TCRdb's table is partial and in-frame only. The sample records 15,000 or so clones, about four fifths being singletons. The sample here was PBMCs, taken in a trial of ipilimumab plus nivolumab as post-transplant consolidation. These receptors were taken from a male donor with primary mediastinal lymphoma.

The genes are TRBV7-2 and TRBJ2-3; 8 positions agree with TRBD1. The germline V gene has CDR1 SGHTA and CDR2 FQGNSA. The CDR3 has 15 residues. V lost 3 bases to trimming and J lost 3 bases; unmatched junction nucleotides: 5. The CDR3 nucleotides read TGTGCCAGCAGCTTCGACAGGGGTAGGACAGATACGCAGTATTTT. Protein product: CASSFDRGRTDTQYF.

The sample holds one count of this clone. The gene calls are TRBV7-2 and TRBJ1-5; a possible D gene is TRBD1 (6 bases). This CDR3 has 13 residues. Germline assignment: CDR1 SGHTA and CDR2 FQGNSA. V was pared by 5 bases and J by 11 bases, with 16 bases between. The CDR3 reads CASSPRPQGSQHF. CDR3 in DNA: TGTGCCAGCAGCCCTAGACCACAGGGCTCCCAGCATTTT.

This clone was seen once. Different DNA sequences within this sample yield the same CDR3. The rearrangement joins TRBV5-4 to TRBJ1-3; weak D call: TRBD1 (6 bases). The CDR3 extends over 15 amino acids. The germline CDR1 and CDR2 sequences are SGHNT and YYREEE (reference sequence). Trimming cost V 2 bases and J 0 bases, with 9 bases left between them. CDR3 region: CASSFQGLSGNTIYF. DNA of the CDR3: TGTGCCAGCAGCTTTCAGGGGCTCTCTGGAAACACCATATATTTT.

In the case of this clone: The germline gene is not matched at one end of the junction; a read error may be the cause. The J gene is TRBJ1-2, the V gene TRBV5-3; D perhaps matches TRBD1 (5 bases). TRBV5-3 is noted as an ORF with a role that remains uncertain. CDR3 length: 14 amino acids. DNA for the CDR3: TGTGCCAGCAGCTTGACAGCCTCCCTCGGGGGCTACACCTTC. Its translation: CASSLTASLGGYTF.

In its sample, this clone ranks as medium-sized. This chain links TRBV5-4 with TRBJ1-1, with D uncertain. The germline V gene encodes CDR1 SGHNT and CDR2 YYREEE (reference sequence). The V end lost 3 bases, the J end lost 7 bases, and 13 bases lay between the germline ends. The CDR3 length is 13 residues. The CDR3 DNA reads TGTGCCAGCAGCTATCTAACCCCAGGTGAAGCTTTCTTT. Translation gives CASSYLTPGEAFF.

This chain links TRBV7-9 with TRBJ2-6; weak D call: TRBD2 (5 bases). The CDR3 sequence is 17 residues long. V shed 5 bases and J shed 0 bases, with 14 bases lying between them. Germline V CDR1 and CDR2: SEHNR, FQNEAQ (reference sequence). The CDR3 DNA is TGTGCCAGCAGCCCTCGGACGGGGAGCTCTGGGGCCAACGTCCTGACTTTC. It codes for CASSPRTGSSGANVLTF.

This clone was recorded once. The chain is built from TRBV28 and TRBJ1-2; the D gene is possibly TRBD1 (6 bases). The germline V gene encodes CDR1 MDHEN and CDR2 SYDVKM. Trimming took 5 bases from V and 6 from J, leaving 13 bases between them. The CDR3 spans 13 residues. Here the CDR3 reads CASSRSGGDGYTF. CDR3 in DNA: TGTGCCAGCAGTCGCTCGGGGGGCGATGGCTACACCTTC.

The J gene is TRBJ1-2, the V gene TRBV20-1; TRBD1 is a possible D gene (6 bases). Trimming pared 6 bases from V and 5 bases from J, leaving 10 bases between. Looked up from germline, CDR1 is DFQATT and CDR2 is SNEGSKA (reference sequence). The CDR3 sequence is 11 residues long. CDR3 in amino acids: CSAFGQYGYTF. Here the CDR3 DNA reads TGCAGTGCATTTGGACAGTATGGCTACACCTTC.